This is a list of T cell receptor beta chains from one sample in a study of T cell responses to AZD1222 COVID-19 vaccine. The protocol was immunoSEQ multiplex PCR, while the TCRdb copy is restricted to in-frame clones and leaves out a portion. The sample has some 150,000 clones; roughly 94% are singletons. This specimen consisted of peripheral blood, obtained on day 0 of MenACWY control vaccination. These receptors all stem from an adult in good health. Both conserved end residues are part of each CDR3. Each record gives: CDR3 protein, D gene, V gene, J gene. A D gene is named only where the DNA matches it firmly.

CDR3: CATRVGYEQYF
D: NA
V: TRBV2
J: TRBJ2-7

CDR3: CASRMGGRSGTQYF
D: TRBD2
V: TRBV27
J: TRBJ2-3

CDR3: CASSPEEGWKTQYF
D: NA
V: TRBV28
J: TRBJ2-5

CDR3: CASALAGNTDTQYF
D: NA
V: TRBV11-3
J: TRBJ2-3

CDR3: CASSTGLAGVWNEQFF
D: TRBD2
V: TRBV19
J: TRBJ2-1

CDR3: CATHIQMNTEAFF
D: NA
V: TRBV24-1
J: TRBJ1-1

CDR3: CASSRYQGGEQYF
D: NA
V: TRBV14
J: TRBJ2-7

CDR3: CATSRDPPRGYTF
D: NA
V: TRBV15
J: TRBJ1-2

CDR3: CAWSVTFSSGYTF
D: NA
V: TRBV30
J: TRBJ1-2

CDR3: CASSSTGWISSYNEQFF
D: NA
V: TRBV11-2
J: TRBJ2-1

CDR3: CASSLGGGIDASEGYTF
D: NA
V: TRBV5-1
J: TRBJ1-2

CDR3: CASSKMGAGNTIYF
D: NA
V: TRBV5-1
J: TRBJ1-3

CDR3: CASSQAVYGYTF
D: NA
V: TRBV4-1
J: TRBJ1-2

CDR3: CASSADRGLGEKLFF
D: TRBD1
V: TRBV7-2
J: TRBJ1-4

CDR3: CASSKAQGCTGELFF
D: NA
V: TRBV21-1
J: TRBJ2-2

CDR3: CATSDRSSGRFYNEQFF
D: TRBD2
V: TRBV24-1
J: TRBJ2-1

CDR3: CAISETSGVGNTGELFF
D: TRBD2
V: TRBV10-3
J: TRBJ2-2

CDR3: CSVVGGGNQPQHF
D: NA
V: TRBV29-1
J: TRBJ1-5

CDR3: CSVQTGQVYGYTF
D: TRBD1
V: TRBV29-1
J: TRBJ1-2

CDR3: CASSLGVGDNEQFF
D: NA
V: TRBV7-9
J: TRBJ2-1

CDR3: CASSFGGGPNTEAFF
D: NA
V: TRBV6-6
J: TRBJ1-1

CDR3: CASSFLSEQYF
D: NA
V: TRBV27
J: TRBJ2-7

CDR3: CASSFTGYYNEQFF
D: NA
V: TRBV5-1
J: TRBJ2-1

CDR3: CASSVGLAEAIYEQYF
D: TRBD2
V: TRBV19
J: TRBJ2-7

CDR3: CASSTYRGRDEKLFF
D: TRBD1
V: TRBV2
J: TRBJ1-4

CDR3: CSVDANTEAFF
D: NA
V: TRBV29-1
J: TRBJ1-1

CDR3: CATSDPSVGGTRGYTF
D: NA
V: TRBV24-1
J: TRBJ1-2

CDR3: CASSTGRGHEQYF
D: NA
V: TRBV19
J: TRBJ2-7

CDR3: CASSQEAGVFEQYF
D: TRBD2
V: TRBV3-1/TRBV3-2
J: TRBJ2-7

CDR3: CASSLPGRWNSINEQFF
D: NA
V: TRBV28
J: TRBJ2-1

CDR3: CASSVSPGYEQYF
D: NA
V: TRBV7-3
J: TRBJ2-7

CDR3: CASSWRGTGGESF
D: TRBD2
V: TRBV6-5
J: TRBJ2-3

CDR3: CASSIAAGEAYEQYF
D: NA
V: TRBV19
J: TRBJ2-7

CDR3: CASSPSTGDIEKLFF
D: TRBD1
V: TRBV18
J: TRBJ1-4

CDR3: CASTRQGSVDGYTF
D: TRBD1
V: TRBV19
J: TRBJ1-2

CDR3: CASSLRLAGPPSYEQYF
D: NA
V: TRBV28
J: TRBJ2-7

CDR3: CASSPSGGTGELFF
D: NA
V: TRBV6-5
J: TRBJ2-2

CDR3: CASSKQGYSNQPQHF
D: NA
V: TRBV6-2/TRBV6-3
J: TRBJ1-5

CDR3: CASSLTPDREQPQHF
D: TRBD1
V: TRBV5-5
J: TRBJ1-5

CDR3: CASSRPGARTFMADTQYF
D: NA
V: TRBV28
J: TRBJ2-3

CDR3: CASSIQTSGSRTGELFF
D: TRBD2
V: TRBV19
J: TRBJ2-2

CDR3: CASSVGASLDEQYF
D: NA
V: TRBV9
J: TRBJ2-7

CDR3: CASRPGTGGQSPLHF
D: TRBD1
V: TRBV7-2
J: TRBJ1-6

CDR3: CASSPTDNTEAFF
D: NA
V: TRBV9
J: TRBJ1-1

CDR3: CAKGTGYTGELFF
D: TRBD1
V: TRBV19
J: TRBJ2-2

CDR3: CASTGTSGWGELFF
D: TRBD2
V: TRBV25-1
J: TRBJ2-2

CDR3: CASSSGTGAWETQYF
D: TRBD1
V: TRBV27
J: TRBJ2-5

CDR3: CASSLISSGDTQYF
D: TRBD2
V: TRBV7-6
J: TRBJ2-3

CDR3: CASGTDDLNYGYTF
D: NA
V: TRBV6-5
J: TRBJ1-2

CDR3: CASRADREFNQPQHF
D: TRBD1
V: TRBV28
J: TRBJ1-5

CDR3: CASSLQDRRAEAFF
D: NA
V: TRBV14
J: TRBJ1-1

CDR3: CASSPRTGGSYNSPLHF
D: TRBD1
V: TRBV27
J: TRBJ1-6

CDR3: CASSLWSDADTQYF
D: NA
V: TRBV7-9
J: TRBJ2-3

CDR3: CASSYAAPDRVDQPQHF
D: TRBD1
V: TRBV6-2/TRBV6-3
J: TRBJ1-5

CDR3: CASSFGGNRGLIYSGANVLTF
D: TRBD1
V: TRBV27
J: TRBJ2-6

CDR3: CASSVGVGAYNEQFF
D: NA
V: TRBV9
J: TRBJ2-1

CDR3: CASSSFGDYGKNEQFF
D: TRBD2
V: TRBV7-3
J: TRBJ2-1

CDR3: CAISESPGGETQYF
D: NA
V: TRBV10-3
J: TRBJ2-5

CDR3: CASSLGGTGELFF
D: NA
V: TRBV7-8
J: TRBJ2-2

CDR3: CASGVNHQPQHF
D: NA
V: TRBV27
J: TRBJ1-5